The source of this TCR beta chain is a study of T cells expressing NK-cell markers. About the study: There were seven HCMV-seropositive donors and one seronegative donor among the eight sequenced.

As to this clonotype: The target antigen is unknown.

UMIs were included in TCR beta cDNA generated by 5'RACE template switching. TCRdb reprocessed the 5' RACE reads; each CDR3 protein has one entry and no DNA is given. The table for this sample gives over 250,000 distinct CDR3 sequences. This CDR3 contains 15 residues. CDR1 SEHNR and CDR2 FQNEAQ come from the germline V gene (reference sequence). Study-level findings and limits: These clonotypes additionally ranked first within the CD3+CD56-NKG2C+ fraction of a few donors.

This clonotype was sampled from a woman aged 18 to 75 in good health. V and J are TRBV7-9 and TRBJ2-7; TCRdb names TRBD1, which stays unverified in the absence of DNA. The sample consisted of blood T cells: a sorted CD56 or NKG2C T cell subset, CD4+ or CD8+ T cells, or bulk PBMC T cells (not recorded which). Here the CDR3 reads CASSLPGQGSYEQYF.